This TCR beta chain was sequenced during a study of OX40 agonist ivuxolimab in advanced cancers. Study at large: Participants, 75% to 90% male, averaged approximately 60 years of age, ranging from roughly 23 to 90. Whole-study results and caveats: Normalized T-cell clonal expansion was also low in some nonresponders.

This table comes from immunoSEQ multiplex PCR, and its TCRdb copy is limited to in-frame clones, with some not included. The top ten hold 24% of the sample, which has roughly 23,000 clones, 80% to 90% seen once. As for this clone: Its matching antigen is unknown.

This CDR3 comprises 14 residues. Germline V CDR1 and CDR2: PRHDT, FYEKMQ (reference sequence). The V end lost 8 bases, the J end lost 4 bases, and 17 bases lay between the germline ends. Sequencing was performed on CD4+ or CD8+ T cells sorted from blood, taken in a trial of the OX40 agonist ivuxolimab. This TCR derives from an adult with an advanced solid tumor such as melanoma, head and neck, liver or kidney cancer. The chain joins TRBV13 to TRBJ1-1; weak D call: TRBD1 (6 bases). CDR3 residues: CASRPGAVITEAFF. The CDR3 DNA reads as TGTGCCAGCCGGCCAGGGGCAGTAATCACTGAAGCTTTCTTT.